The T cell receptor beta chain described here comes from a study of blood T cell repertoires in COVID-19. Study-level information: The United States, Italy and Spain supplied acute and convalescent COVID-19 samples. Nucleic acid was either cDNA or gDNA, and it came from T cells, B-cell-depleted T cells, or PBMCs.

Original methodology: Reference gene primer amplification gave estimated nucleated cell counts. Repertoires were generated with immunoSEQ multiplex PCR, while TCRdb's copy carries only in-frame clones and drops some. That table supplies the V and J calls and clone size; D and trimming were determined from the DNA. Of roughly 230,000 clones listed, around four fifths were seen once; the top ten hold roughly a tenth. The CDR3 sequence is 13 residues long. Germline V CDR1 and CDR2: SNHLY, FYNNEI. Deletions cut 10 bases from V and 0 bases from J, with 13 bases between. V and J are TRBV2 and TRBJ2-7, with D unclear. The receptor was isolated from a woman of 80 years or more with COVID-19, enrolled during active disease. Sequenced input: peripheral blood. The CDR3 loop reads CATAHERSYEQYF. CDR3 DNA: TGTGCCACCGCTCACGAGCGCTCCTACGAGCAGTACTTC.